At least ten counts were recorded for the clone carrying this TCR beta chain. The CDR3 has 15 amino acids. Per germline, CDR1 LGHDT and CDR2 YNNKEL (reference sequence). V was clipped by 2 bases and J by 6 bases; unmatched bases: 9. This sample is drawn from a study of T cells in Graves' hyperthyroidism and ophthalmopathy. Researchers took RNA transcripts and amplified the TCR beta CDR3 regions from them. First-round RT-PCR of the TCR CDR3 relied on the HTBI primer set. One entry per CDR3 protein, called by TCRdb with MiXCR from the multiplex PCR reads. Here the sample spans about 400,000 distinct CDR3 sequences, 14% to 15% being singletons.

This chain links TRBV3-1 with TRBJ1-2; TRBD1 matches 7 bases. This TCR derives from a man between 18 and 35 years old with Graves' ophthalmopathy. The sample comprised blood. The DNA for the CDR3 is TGTGCCAGCAGCCAAAGCGGGAGACAGGGACATGGCTACACCTTC. It encodes CASSQSGRQGHGYTF. Filled out from reference TRBV3-1 and TRBJ1-2, the complete variable domain reads DTAVSQTPKYLVTQMGNDKSIKCEQNLGHDTMYWYKQDSKKFLKIMFSYNNKELIINETVPNRFSPKSPDKAHLNLHINSLELGDSAVYFCASSQSGRQGHGYTFGSGTRLTVV.